These 9 T cell receptor beta chains originate from one sample sequenced in a study of shared clonotypes between healthy human individuals. Libraries were prepared by immunoSEQ multiplex PCR; TCRdb keeps only in-frame clonotypes and omits some of them. The sample comprises approximately 500,000 clones, 70% to 85% of which are singletons, and about 11% rests with the top ten. Sequenced material: PBMCs. The receptors originated from a woman in her thirties or forties in good health. Some clones in this sample may be carry-over from other donors' samples.

The chain joins TRBV9 to TRBJ2-2; D unclear. Germline V gene lookup returns CDR1 SGDLS and CDR2 YYNGEE. V was trimmed by 0 bases and J by 4 bases, leaving 4 bases between them. The CDR3 is made up of 13 amino acids. CDR3 residues: CASSVDFTGELFF. The CDR3 DNA follows: TGTGCCAGCAGCGTAGATTTCACCGGGGAGCTGTTTTTT.

V gene TRBV5-1 combines with J gene TRBJ1-3; a possible D gene is TRBD1 (5 bases). CDR3 size: 15 residues. V was cut by 2 bases and J by 4 bases, with 13 bases left in between. Germline CDR1 is SGHRS and CDR2 is YFSETQ. The CDR3 spells CASSLSGSEGNTIYF. For the CDR3, the DNA is TGCGCCAGCAGCTTATCAGGGTCCGAGGGAAACACCATATATTTT.

This chain's CDR3 is CASSLLGADYGYTF. In DNA form, the CDR3 reads TGTGCCAGCAGTTTGTTGGGAGCAGACTATGGCTACACCTTC. The chain employs TRBV28 and TRBJ1-2, with D hard to call. Germline V gives CDR1 MDHEN, CDR2 SYDVKM. The CDR3 loop spans 14 amino acids. V lost 3 bases and J lost 3, with 11 bases in between.

CDR3 nucleotides: TGTGCCAGCAGCCTGCAGGGTGCCACCGGGGAGCTGTTTTTT. Translation: CASSLQGATGELFF. This chain links TRBV7-9 with TRBJ2-2; D may be TRBD1 (5 bases). The germline V gene encodes CDR1 SEHNR and CDR2 FQNEAQ (reference sequence). The CDR3 length is 14 residues. Trimming shortened V by 5 bases and J by 4 bases, and 11 bases separated the two germline ends.

For this clone: Mismatch with germline at one junction end may stem from a read error. V is TRBV7-7 and J is TRBJ1-5, with 10 bases that match TRBD1. The CDR3 is 16 amino acids. The germline gives CDR1 SSHAT, CDR2 FNYEAQ (reference sequence). The CDR3: CASSLAGTGVCQPQHF. The CDR3 DNA is TGTGCTAGCAGCTTAGCCGGGACAGGGGTGTGTCAGCCCCAGCATTTT.

The chain recombines TRBV6-5 with TRBJ2-1; D unclear. The CDR3 runs 12 residues. V was pared by 7 bases and J by 4 bases, with 8 bases between. Germline V gives CDR1 MNHEY, CDR2 SVGAGI. The CDR3 protein is CASKTQYNEQFF. Here the CDR3 DNA reads TGTGCCAGCAAAACGCAATACAATGAGCAGTTCTTC.

The chain is built from TRBV28 and TRBJ2-2, with TRBD1 matching over 8 bases. The CDR3 loop spans 16 amino acids. CDR1 MDHEN and CDR2 SYDVKM come from the germline V gene. With V trimmed by 0 bases and J by 3 bases, 3 bases remained unmatched. CDR3 in amino acids: CASSLWDRVDTGELFF. As DNA, the CDR3 is TGTGCCAGCAGTTTATGGGACAGGGTTGACACCGGGGAGCTGTTTTTT.

The chain recombines TRBV5-1 with TRBJ1-3; D is undetermined. The ends were cut back, 4 bases at V and 7 bases at J, with 15 bases in the middle. Germline CDR1 SGHRS, CDR2 YFSETQ. This CDR3 is 14 amino acids long. DNA for the CDR3: TGCGCCAGCAGCACAACGACAAGCTCGAACACCATATATTTT. Translation gives CASSTTTSSNTIYF.

The chain is built from TRBV13 and TRBJ2-5; D gene ambiguous. This CDR3 region has 14 residues. V lost 0 bases and J 2 bases, leaving 7 bases between the germline ends. Germline CDR1 is PRHDT and CDR2 is FYEKMQ (reference sequence). CDR3 region: CASSLGRTQETQYF. Here the CDR3 DNA reads TGTGCCAGCAGCTTAGGCAGAACACAAGAGACCCAGTACTTC.